The rows below give T cell receptor beta chains drawn from one sample of a study of beta chain features in type 1 diabetes. Sequencing was performed with immunoSEQ multiplex PCR; in TCRdb, only in-frame clones are kept and a portion is missing. The sample holds under 400,000 clones; around 19% are singletons and the top ten take approximately 0.041%. Sample: naive CD4+ T cells from blood. The receptors derive from a woman aged 18-29 years in good health. Each CDR3 is given without its conserved first and last residue. A D gene is named only where the DNA matches it firmly.

cdr3_aa,d_call,v_call,j_call
ASHSFDSYEQY,-,TRBV25-1,TRBJ2-7
ASSLAGANTEAF,-,TRBV28,TRBJ1-1
ASSIRDSTDTQY,-,TRBV19,TRBJ2-3
AWTVLGSTDTQY,-,TRBV30,TRBJ2-3
ASSQDVARVTYEQY,-,TRBV4-1,TRBJ2-7
AISDWGGPYEQY,-,TRBV10-3,TRBJ2-7
SVEGDREGNTEAF,TRBD1,TRBV29-1,TRBJ1-1
ASSSEQGSYEQY,-,TRBV6-5,TRBJ2-7
ASSSTGGRETQY,TRBD1,TRBV7-9,TRBJ2-5
ASSFARETHEQF,TRBD2,TRBV5-1,TRBJ2-1
ASTLTGVNTEAF,TRBD1,TRBV7-2,TRBJ1-1
ASGFDVSTEAF,-,TRBV5-1,TRBJ1-1
ASSFRVGQETQY,-,TRBV7-2,TRBJ2-5
SVGGGVSGYT,-,TRBV29-1,TRBJ1-2
SIHTPGQGPEAF,TRBD1,TRBV29-1,TRBJ1-1
ASSLVGVLAGSYNEQF,TRBD2,TRBV5-1,TRBJ2-1
ASSHTTRAGVANTGELF,TRBD2,TRBV9,TRBJ2-2
AIRASGGKETQY,TRBD2,TRBV10-3,TRBJ2-5
ASSLEGLANYEQY,TRBD2,TRBV5-8,TRBJ2-7
ASSPGLGINTGELF,-,TRBV5-1,TRBJ2-2
VLGPDYPDTQY,-,TRBV7-9,TRBJ2-3
ASSLITGHYEQY,-,TRBV5-1,TRBJ2-7
ASSRPGQAIYTQY,TRBD1,TRBV4-1,TRBJ2-3
ASSFLAGGVYEQY,TRBD2,TRBV7-2,TRBJ2-7
ASSPGAGAYEQY,-,TRBV18,TRBJ2-7
ARTDRETGIGAF,TRBD1,TRBV25-1,TRBJ1-1
ASSKKSGGRPQH,-,TRBV21-1,TRBJ1-5
ASSPIWGSLREAF,-,TRBV9,TRBJ1-1
ATQAGGRETQY,TRBD2,TRBV6-1,TRBJ2-5
ASSQEGWREGADT,-,TRBV21-1,TRBJ1-2
ASKEEGETQY,-,TRBV2,TRBJ2-5
ASSQDLNTGELF,-,TRBV14,TRBJ2-2
ASSPVAGGLETQY,TRBD2,TRBV5-1,TRBJ2-5
AWSVTGSGNAF,-,TRBV30,TRBJ1-1
ASSNRDLGAF,-,TRBV5-6,TRBJ1-1
ASSPTYNEQF,-,TRBV11-2,TRBJ2-1
ASSVGQDQPQH,TRBD1,TRBV5-1,TRBJ1-5
AWSAPGGTDIQY,TRBD2,TRBV30,TRBJ2-4
ASSIEVNSPLH,-,TRBV19,TRBJ1-6
ASRRETQY,-,TRBV2,TRBJ2-5
ATGLAGPDTQY,TRBD2,TRBV19,TRBJ2-3
ASSVAANFGETQY,-,TRBV9,TRBJ2-5